A single sample gave rise to the 27 T cell receptor beta chains below, sequenced in a study of breast tumors, draining lymph nodes, adjacent tissues. MiXCR was run by TCRdb on the multiplex PCR reads, yielding one entry per CDR3 protein. The table records 290,000 or so distinct CDR3 sequences, 30% to 35% of them present only once. Axillary draining lymph nodes of breast cancer patients supplied the node samples. The specimen sequenced was axillary lymph node tissue. The receptors shown here come from a female donor with breast cancer. Some clones in this sample may be carry-over from other donors' samples.

This clonotype was detected ten times or more. The chain employs TRBV7-9 and TRBJ1-6, with TRBD1 as a possible D gene (6 bases). Germline V gene lookup returns CDR1 SEHNR and CDR2 FQNEAQ (reference sequence). The ends were cut back, 5 bases at V and 10 bases at J, with 9 bases in the middle. This CDR3 has 12 amino acids. CDR3 nucleotide sequence: TGTGCCAGCAGCGCACAGGGATCACCCCTCCACTTT. Translated: CASSAQGSPLHF. Using reference TRBV7-9 and TRBJ1-6 for the parts outside the CDR3, the full variable domain is DTGVSQNPRHKITKRGQNVTFRCDPISEHNRLYWYRQTLGQGPEFLTYFQNEAQLEKSRLLSDRFSAERPKGSFSTLEIQRTEQGDSAMYLCASSAQGSPLHFGNGTRLTVT.

This chain uses TRBV6-5 with TRBJ2-3; 7 bases fit TRBD2. V trimming: 3 bases; J trimming: 0 bases; junction bases outside the gene matches: 9. The germline V gene has CDR1 MNHEY and CDR2 SVGAGI. There are 17 residues in the CDR3. CDR3 sequence: CASSYNPGLVSTDTQYF. The CDR3 nucleotides are TGTGCCAGCAGTTATAATCCCGGACTAGTTAGCACAGATACGCAGTATTTT.

The table lists this clonotype with many counts. The chain links TRBV10-3 to TRBJ2-1; TRBD2 aligns across 13 bases. This CDR3 is built from 13 residues. Germline lookup yields CDR1 ENHRY and CDR2 SYGVKD. The V and J ends lost 5 bases and 15 bases, in that order; junction bases with no gene match: 7. DNA for the CDR3: TGTGCCATCAGTTCGGGGACTAGCGGGGAAGGGTTCTTC. Amino acids: CAISSGTSGEGFF.

At least ten counts were recorded for this clonotype. J is TRBJ2-1 and V is TRBV9, with D possibly being TRBD1 or TRBD2 (5 bases each). Trimming removed 3 bases from V and 6 bases from J, with 10 bases in between. The CDR3 is 13 amino acids. Germline V gene lookup returns CDR1 SGDLS and CDR2 YYNGEE. The CDR3 DNA sequence: TGTGCCAGCAGCGATGACGGGACCAATGAGCAGTTCTTC. Residues: CASSDDGTNEQFF.

This clonotype was seen ten or more times. This chain connects TRBV9 to TRBJ2-7; the match to TRBD2 covers 9 bases. This CDR3 has 15 residues. The ends lost 0 bases at V and 4 bases at J; junction bases unmatched: 5. Looked up from germline, CDR1 is SGDLS and CDR2 is YYNGEE. CDR3: CASSVGTSGWYEQYF. In DNA form, the CDR3 reads TGTGCCAGCAGCGTAGGAACTAGCGGGTGGTACGAGCAGTACTTC.

This clonotype has ten or more counts. This rearrangement joins TRBV12-5 to TRBJ2-2; the D is unclear. Germline values: CDR1 LGHNT, CDR2 FRNRAP. The CDR3 extends over 11 amino acids. Trimming cost V 10 bases and J 5 bases, with 8 bases left between them. The CDR3 coding sequence is TGTGCTACCCTCGCGACCGGGGAGCTGTTTTTT. The encoded protein is CATLATGELFF.

As regards this clonotype: A single base separates this from a much larger clone, so it may be a read error. The V gene is TRBV20-1, the J gene TRBJ2-7; 7 bases are a match to TRBD1. Germline V gene lookup returns CDR1 DFQATT and CDR2 SNEGSKA (reference sequence). J gave up 5 bases and V 5 bases, and 18 bases lay outside the gene matches. The CDR3 loop spans 16 amino acids. The CDR3 loop reads CSAAQGGRGPVDEQYF. The CDR3 DNA is TGCAGTGCTGCCCAGGGTGGTAGGGGGCCTGTGGACGAGCAGTACTTC.

This chain connects TRBV15 to TRBJ2-3; 7 nucleotides agree with TRBD2. The CDR3 extends over 17 amino acids. Germline V gene lookup returns CDR1 LNHNV and CDR2 YYDKDF (reference sequence). Trimming removed 1 base from V and 3 bases from J; junction bases left unmatched: 10. The CDR3 nucleotides are TGTGCCACCAGCAGAGGACTAGCTGGGACTCAAACAGATACGCAGTATTTT. Amino acids: CATSRGLAGTQTDTQYF.

The sample holds many counts of this clonotype. V gene TRBV7-8 combines with J gene TRBJ1-3; the match to TRBD1 covers 11 bases. Germline lookup yields CDR1 SGHVS and CDR2 FQNEAQ. This CDR3 region has 17 residues. V was pared by 6 bases and J by 0 bases, with 7 bases of the junction left unmatched. The CDR3 loop reads CASSRGQGVLSGNTIYF. The CDR3 nucleotides read TGTGCCAGCAGTCGGGGACAGGGGGTGCTCTCTGGAAACACCATATATTTT.

In its sample, this clonotype was seen many times. The V and J genes are TRBV13 and TRBJ2-1; the D gene is possibly TRBD2 (6 bases). The germline V gene has CDR1 PRHDT and CDR2 FYEKMQ (reference sequence). CDR3 length: 12 amino acids. V was clipped by 2 bases and J by 11 bases, with 10 bases between them. CDR3 protein: CASSLSGGKQFF. Here the CDR3 DNA reads TGTGCCAGCAGCTTAAGTGGCGGGAAGCAGTTCTTC.

The chain couples TRBV7-8 to TRBJ2-5; no clear D gene. CDR1 and CDR2 from the germline V gene are SGHVS and FQNEAQ. V shed 0 bases and J shed 7 bases, with 12 bases lying between them. CDR3 length: 14 residues. CDR3 nucleotide sequence: TGTGCCAGCAGCTTAGCGACTCAGGCTGGGACCCAGTACTTC. Translation: CASSLATQAGTQYF.

In the case of this clonotype: A much more abundant neighbour one base away suggests this may be a read error. The V call is TRBV4-2, the J call TRBJ2-1; 9 bases are shared with TRBD2. The CDR3 runs 15 residues. Germline CDR1 is LGHNA and CDR2 is YNFKEQ. The CDR3 is CANSQGLAGFNEQFF. CDR3 bases: TGTGCCAACAGCCAGGGACTAGCCGGATTCAATGAGCAGTTCTTC.

This clonotype was recorded a few times. This chain uses TRBV30 with TRBJ2-7; the D gene is possibly TRBD1 (9 bases). The germline V gene encodes CDR1 GTSNPN and CDR2 SVGIG (reference sequence). V was shortened by 2 bases and J by 2 bases, with 22 bases between the two germline ends. CDR3 length equals 17 residues. The CDR3 DNA follows: TGTGCCTGGAGTCAGACAGGGGGAAGCGGGAGTACCTACGAGCAGTACTTC. It specifies CAWSQTGGSGSTYEQYF.

This clonotype was counted at least ten times. The chain recombines TRBV7-8 with TRBJ2-1; the D gene is possibly TRBD1 (6 bases). Trimming cost V 4 bases and J 0 bases, with 16 bases left between them. Per germline, CDR1 SGHVS and CDR2 FQNEAQ. This CDR3 region has 17 residues. DNA of the CDR3: TGTGCCAGCAGCTCCACAGGGATGGTTCGCTCCTACAATGAGCAGTTCTTC. This sequence encodes CASSSTGMVRSYNEQFF.

V is TRBV2 and J is TRBJ2-1; 7 positions match TRBD1. The CDR3 is 16 residues long. Per the germline V gene, CDR1 is SNHLY and CDR2 is FYNNEI. Trimming at V came to 7 bases and at J to 5 bases, leaving 14 bases not matched to a gene. This CDR3 reads CASNLQSGTENNEQFF. CDR3 nucleotides: TGTGCCAGCAACCTACAATCCGGGACAGAGAACAATGAGCAGTTCTTC.

The chain joins TRBV10-3 to TRBJ1-1, with TRBD1 as a possible D gene (6 bases). With 10 bases removed from V and 11 bases from J, the gap between germline ends came to 32 bases. The V gene's germline CDR1 is ENHRY and CDR2 SYGVKD. CDR3 length: 16 amino acids. The CDR3 region is CASSFETYRESRGAFF. DNA for the CDR3: TGTGCCAGCAGCTTCGAAACGTACAGGGAAAGTAGGGGCGCTTTCTTT.

This clonotype has a count of ten or more. The genes are TRBV19 and TRBJ1-5; possible D gene TRBD1, 6 bases. The germline gives CDR1 LNHDA, CDR2 SQIVND (reference sequence). The CDR3 has 13 amino acids. V gave up 6 bases and J gave up 4 bases, with 10 bases separating them. This chain's CDR3 is CASRRTENQPQHF. For the CDR3, the DNA is TGTGCCAGTAGGCGGACAGAAAATCAGCCCCAGCATTTT.

This clonotype was counted many times. The rearrangement joins TRBV20-1 to TRBJ2-7, with TRBD2 matching 7 bases. J lost 2 bases, V lost 5 bases, and 9 bases had no gene match. Germline V gene data show CDR1 as DFQATT and CDR2 as SNEGSKA (reference sequence). This CDR3 has 14 residues. Here the CDR3 DNA reads TGCAGTGCTTTGAGCGGGACCTTCCCCTACGAGCAGTACTTC. Protein: CSALSGTFPYEQYF.

This clonotype was counted ten times or more. The chain carries TRBV7-9 and TRBJ2-3; D gene ambiguous. V lost 3 bases and J 0 bases, leaving 4 bases between the germline ends. The CDR3 has 13 residues. CDR1 SEHNR and CDR2 FQNEAQ come from the germline V gene (reference sequence). The CDR3: CASSLDSTDTQYF. CDR3 bases: TGTGCCAGCAGCTTGGACAGCACAGATACGCAGTATTTT.

Of note for this clonotype: At one boundary the junction diverges from the germline segment, which might be a read error. The V gene is TRBV15, the J gene TRBJ2-5; D ambiguous. Germline V gene data show CDR1 as LNHNV and CDR2 as YYDKDF (reference sequence). CDR3 size: 14 residues. The CDR3 coding sequence is TGTGCCACCAGCAGGGCCATCCCTCCAGAGACCCAGCACTTC. This translates into CATSRAIPPETQHF.

The J gene is TRBJ1-2, the V gene TRBV6-5; TRBD1 matches 7 bases. The CDR3 loop spans 17 amino acids. Germline CDR1 is MNHEY and CDR2 is SVGAGI. V lost 5 bases to trimming and J lost 5 bases; unmatched junction nucleotides: 17. The CDR3 region is CASSLSTGSGQSYGYTF. As DNA, the CDR3 is TGTGCCAGCAGTCTGTCGACGGGTTCGGGACAGTCGTATGGCTACACCTTC.

In this sample, this clonotype turned up many times. The chain uses TRBV20-1 and TRBJ2-7; weak D call: TRBD2 (5 bases). V was clipped by 3 bases and J by 4 bases, with 19 bases between them. Looked up from germline, CDR1 is DFQATT and CDR2 is SNEGSKA (reference sequence). This CDR3 has 15 amino acids. CDR3 sequence: CSARTSGLVLYEQYF. The CDR3 DNA reads as TGCAGTGCTAGGACGTCTGGACTCGTACTGTACGAGCAGTACTTC.

In its sample, this clonotype was seen a few times. This may come from a read error, since a much larger clone is one base off. The chain couples TRBV7-9 to TRBJ2-7, with D unclear. This CDR3 region has 15 residues. Germline V gene data show CDR1 as SEHNR and CDR2 as FQNEAQ (reference sequence). The ends were cut back, 3 bases at V and 0 bases at J, with 12 bases in the middle. The DNA of the CDR3 is TGTGCCAGCAGCTTCGGCTCAAGCACCTCCTACGAGCAGTACTTC. As protein: CASSFGSSTSYEQYF.

This clonotype was found a few times. With a much larger clone just one base away, this may be a read error. The V gene is TRBV20-1, the J gene TRBJ2-7, with TRBD2 matching over 9 bases. The CDR3 runs 14 residues. V was pared by 5 bases and J by 6 bases, with 11 bases of the junction left unmatched. Germline CDR1 is DFQATT and CDR2 is SNEGSKA (reference sequence). This chain's CDR3 is CSALAGVTLSEQYF. For the CDR3, the DNA is TGCAGTGCTTTAGCGGGAGTAACCTTATCCGAGCAGTACTTC.

As for this clonotype: A much larger clonotype is one base distant, so this may be a read error. The CDR3: CSAWVLVGGDTQYF. CDR3 sequence (DNA): TGCAGTGCTTGGGTACTAGTAGGAGGGGATACGCAGTATTTT. The rearrangement links TRBV20-1 to TRBJ2-3, with D tentatively TRBD2 (6 bases). The CDR3 runs to 14 residues. V dropped 5 bases and J dropped 6 bases, with 18 bases sitting between them. Germline V gene data show CDR1 as DFQATT and CDR2 as SNEGSKA (reference sequence).

This clonotype was seen more than once but under ten times. A much bigger clone sits one base away, suggesting this may be a read error. The chain links TRBV5-4 to TRBJ1-6; D not resolved. There are 12 residues in the CDR3. Germline V CDR1 and CDR2: SGHNT, YYREEE (reference sequence). The CDR3 DNA sequence: TGTGCCAGCAGCCAAGGGAGTTCACCCCTCCGCTTT. This translates into CASSQGSSPLRF.

This clonotype appeared many times. This chain joins TRBV19 and TRBJ2-7; no reliable D call. The CDR3 runs 16 residues. Germline CDR1 LNHDA, CDR2 SQIVND (reference sequence). Between the trimmed V and J ends, which lost 6 bases and 3 bases, there was a span of 21 bases. CDR3 sequence (DNA): TGTGCCAGTAGCACATTCCCCGGGTACTCGGACTACGAGCAGTACTTC. This encodes CASSTFPGYSDYEQYF.